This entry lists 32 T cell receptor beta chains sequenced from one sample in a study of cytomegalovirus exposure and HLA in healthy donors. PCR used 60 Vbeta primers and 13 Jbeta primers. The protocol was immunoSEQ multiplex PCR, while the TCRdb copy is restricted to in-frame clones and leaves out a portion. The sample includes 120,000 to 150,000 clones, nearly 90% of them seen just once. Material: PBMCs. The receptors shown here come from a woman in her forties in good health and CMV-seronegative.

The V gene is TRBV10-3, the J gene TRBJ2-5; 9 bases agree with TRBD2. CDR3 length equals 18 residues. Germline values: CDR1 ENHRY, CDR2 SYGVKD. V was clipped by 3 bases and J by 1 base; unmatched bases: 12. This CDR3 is CAISDLVWREGLQETQYF. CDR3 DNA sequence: TGTGCCATCAGTGACTTGGTGTGGCGGGAGGGACTCCAAGAGACCCAGTACTTC.

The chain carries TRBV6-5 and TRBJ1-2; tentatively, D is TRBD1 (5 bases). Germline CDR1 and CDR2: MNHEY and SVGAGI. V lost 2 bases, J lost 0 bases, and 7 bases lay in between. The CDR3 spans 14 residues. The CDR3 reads CASSYGASNYGYTF. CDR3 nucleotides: TGTGCCAGCAGTTACGGGGCCTCTAACTATGGCTACACCTTC.

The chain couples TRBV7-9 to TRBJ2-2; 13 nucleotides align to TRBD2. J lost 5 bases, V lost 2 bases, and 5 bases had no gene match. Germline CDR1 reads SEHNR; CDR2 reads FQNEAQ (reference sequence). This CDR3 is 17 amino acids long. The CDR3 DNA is TGTGCCAGCAGCTTATCGGGACTAGCGGGGTTTACCGGGGAGCTGTTTTTT. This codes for CASSLSGLAGFTGELFF.

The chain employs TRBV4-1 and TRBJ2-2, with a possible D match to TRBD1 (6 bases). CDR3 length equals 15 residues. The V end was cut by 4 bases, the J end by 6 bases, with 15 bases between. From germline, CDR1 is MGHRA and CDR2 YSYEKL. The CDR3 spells CASSLGQRQPGELFF. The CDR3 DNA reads TGCGCCAGCAGCCTTGGACAGAGACAACCCGGGGAGCTGTTTTTT.

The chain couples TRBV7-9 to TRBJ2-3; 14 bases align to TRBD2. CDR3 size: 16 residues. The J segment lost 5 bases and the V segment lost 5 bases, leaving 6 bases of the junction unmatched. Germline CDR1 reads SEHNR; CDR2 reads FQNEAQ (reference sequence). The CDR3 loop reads CASSKGLAGVLDTQYF. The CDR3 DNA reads TGTGCCAGCAGCAAGGGACTAGCGGGAGTCTTAGATACGCAGTATTTT.

CDR3 DNA: TGCGCCAGCAGCTGGGGGGGAACCGGGGAGCTGTTTTTT. It is translated as CASSWGGTGELFF. The chain employs TRBV5-1 and TRBJ2-2; TRBD2 agrees at 7 bases. The germline gives CDR1 SGHRS, CDR2 YFSETQ. The trim removed 3 bases at V and 5 bases at J, leaving 1 base unmatched. The CDR3 spans 13 residues.

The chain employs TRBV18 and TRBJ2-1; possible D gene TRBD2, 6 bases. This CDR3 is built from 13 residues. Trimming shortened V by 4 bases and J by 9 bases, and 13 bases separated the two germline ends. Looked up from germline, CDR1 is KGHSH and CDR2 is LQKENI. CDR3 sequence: CASSQQQEGEQFF. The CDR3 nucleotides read TGTGCCAGCTCACAGCAACAGGAGGGTGAGCAGTTCTTC.

The CDR3 bases are TGTGCCAGCAGACTTTGGGGGGCCGGGACAGGGGTTGGCTACACCTTC. Amino acid sequence: CASRLWGAGTGVGYTF. This chain uses TRBV28 with TRBJ1-2; TRBD1 aligns across 10 bases. Germline trimming cut 6 bases from V and 7 bases from J; bases unmatched to any gene: 14. The CDR3 is 16 residues long. Germline loops: CDR1 MDHEN, CDR2 SYDVKM.

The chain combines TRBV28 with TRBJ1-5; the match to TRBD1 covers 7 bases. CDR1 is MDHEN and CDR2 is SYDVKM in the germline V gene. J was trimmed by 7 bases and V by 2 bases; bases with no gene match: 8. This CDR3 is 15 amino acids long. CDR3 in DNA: TGTGCCAGCAGTTTACCGGGACAGAAAGGCCAGCCCCAGCATTTT. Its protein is CASSLPGQKGQPQHF.

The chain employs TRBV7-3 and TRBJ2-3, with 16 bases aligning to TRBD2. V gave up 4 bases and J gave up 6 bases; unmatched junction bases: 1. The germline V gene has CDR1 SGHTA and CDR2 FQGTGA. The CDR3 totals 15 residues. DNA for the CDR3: TGTGCCAGCAGCTCGGGACTAGCGGGGGGGGATACGCAGTATTTT. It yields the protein CASSSGLAGGDTQYF.

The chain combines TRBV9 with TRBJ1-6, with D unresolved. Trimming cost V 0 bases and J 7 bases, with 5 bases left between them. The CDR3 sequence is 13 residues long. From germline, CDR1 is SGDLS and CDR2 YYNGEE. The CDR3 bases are TGTGCCAGCAGCGTAGCTCCCAATTCACCCCTCCACTTT. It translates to CASSVAPNSPLHF.

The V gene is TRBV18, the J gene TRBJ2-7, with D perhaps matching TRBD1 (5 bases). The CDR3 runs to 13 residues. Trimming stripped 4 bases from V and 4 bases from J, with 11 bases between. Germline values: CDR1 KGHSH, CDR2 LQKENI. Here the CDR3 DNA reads TGTGCCAGCTCACAAAAACAGGAGTACGAGCAGTACTTC. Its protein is CASSQKQEYEQYF.

The CDR3 DNA reads as TGTGCCAGCAGCCCGACTAGCGGGAGCTTCTACGAGCAGTACTTC. Protein: CASSPTSGSFYEQYF. The V call is TRBV9, the J call TRBJ2-7; 12 bases are shared with TRBD2. With 4 bases clipped from V and 3 bases from J, the junction kept 5 bases outside the gene matches. CDR3 length: 15 residues. Germline V gene sequence: CDR1 SGDLS, CDR2 YYNGEE.

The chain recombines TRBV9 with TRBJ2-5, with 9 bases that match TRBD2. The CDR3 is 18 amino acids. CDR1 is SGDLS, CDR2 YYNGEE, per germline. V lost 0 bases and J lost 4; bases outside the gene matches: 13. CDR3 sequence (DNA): TGTGCCAGCAGCGTAGGGGGGGCGAGAGCGGGAGGAGGAGAGACCCAGTACTTC. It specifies CASSVGGARAGGGETQYF. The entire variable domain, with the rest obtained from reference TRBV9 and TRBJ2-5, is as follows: DSGVTQTPKHLITATGQRVTLRCSPRSGDLSVYWYQQSLDQGLQFLIQYYNGEERAKGNILERFSAQQFPDLHSELNLSSLELGDSALYFCASSVGGARAGGGETQYFGPGTRLLVL.

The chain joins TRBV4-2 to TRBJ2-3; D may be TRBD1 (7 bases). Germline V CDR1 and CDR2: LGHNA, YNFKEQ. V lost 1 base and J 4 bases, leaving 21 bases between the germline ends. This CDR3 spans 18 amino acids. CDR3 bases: TGTGCCAGCAGCCAAGTTGCTGTTGCAGGGGGGTTTGCAGATACGCAGTATTTT. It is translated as CASSQVAVAGGFADTQYF.

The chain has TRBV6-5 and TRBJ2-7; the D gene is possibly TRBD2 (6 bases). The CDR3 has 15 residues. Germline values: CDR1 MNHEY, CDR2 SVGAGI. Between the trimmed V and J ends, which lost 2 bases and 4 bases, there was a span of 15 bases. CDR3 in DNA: TGTGCCAGCAGTTACGGTTCGGGAGAGGGTTACGAGCAGTACTTC. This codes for CASSYGSGEGYEQYF.

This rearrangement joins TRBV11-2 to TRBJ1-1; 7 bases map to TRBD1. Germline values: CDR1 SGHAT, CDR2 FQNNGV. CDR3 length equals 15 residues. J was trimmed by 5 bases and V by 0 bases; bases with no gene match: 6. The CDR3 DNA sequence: TGTGCCAGCAGCTTAGAGGCGACAGGGCGAACTGAAGCTTTCTTT. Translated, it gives CASSLEATGRTEAFF. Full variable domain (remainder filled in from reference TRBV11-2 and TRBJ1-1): EAGVAQSPRYKIIEKRQSVAFWCNPISGHATLYWYQQILGQGPKLLIQFQNNGVVDDSQLPKDRFSAERLKGVDSTLKIQPAKLEDSAVYLCASSLEATGRTEAFFGQGTRLTVV.

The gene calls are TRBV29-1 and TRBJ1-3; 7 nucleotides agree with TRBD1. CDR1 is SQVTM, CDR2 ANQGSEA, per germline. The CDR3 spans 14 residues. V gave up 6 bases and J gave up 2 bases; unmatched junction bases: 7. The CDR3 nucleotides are TGCAGCGTCCACAGGGGAAGCGCTGGAAACACCATATATTTT. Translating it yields CSVHRGSAGNTIYF.

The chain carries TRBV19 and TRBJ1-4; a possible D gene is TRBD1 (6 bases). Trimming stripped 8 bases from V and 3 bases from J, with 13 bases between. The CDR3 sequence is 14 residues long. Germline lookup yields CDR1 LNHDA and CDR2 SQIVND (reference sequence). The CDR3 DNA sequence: TGTGCCAGTGCACAGGGCTCGGCTAATGAAAAACTGTTTTTT. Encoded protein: CASAQGSANEKLFF.

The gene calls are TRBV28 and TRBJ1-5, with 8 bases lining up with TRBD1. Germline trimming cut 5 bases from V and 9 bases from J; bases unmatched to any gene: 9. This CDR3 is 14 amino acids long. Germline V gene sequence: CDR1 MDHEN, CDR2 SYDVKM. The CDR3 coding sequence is TGTGCCAGCAGTATCAGGGGGCGAGGGCGGCCCCAGCATTTT. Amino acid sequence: CASSIRGRGRPQHF.

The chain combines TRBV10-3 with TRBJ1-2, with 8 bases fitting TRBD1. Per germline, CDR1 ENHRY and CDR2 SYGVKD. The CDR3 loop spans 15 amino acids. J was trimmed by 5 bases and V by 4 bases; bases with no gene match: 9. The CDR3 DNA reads TGTGCCATCAGTGGTGAGACAGGGGATGGATATGGCTACACCTTC. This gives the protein CAISGETGDGYGYTF.

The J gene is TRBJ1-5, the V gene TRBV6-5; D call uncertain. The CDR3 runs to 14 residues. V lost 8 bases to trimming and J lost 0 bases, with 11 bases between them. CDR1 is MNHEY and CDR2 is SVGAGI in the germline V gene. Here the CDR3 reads CASGLLFSNQPQHF. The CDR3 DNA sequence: TGTGCCAGCGGGCTGCTATTTAGCAATCAGCCCCAGCATTTT.

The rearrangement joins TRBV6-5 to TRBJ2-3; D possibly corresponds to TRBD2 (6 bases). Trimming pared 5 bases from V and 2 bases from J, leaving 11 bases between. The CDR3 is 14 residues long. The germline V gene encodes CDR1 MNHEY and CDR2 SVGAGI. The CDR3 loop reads CASSQREFTDTQYF. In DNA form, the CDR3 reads TGTGCCAGCAGTCAACGGGAGTTCACAGATACGCAGTATTTT.

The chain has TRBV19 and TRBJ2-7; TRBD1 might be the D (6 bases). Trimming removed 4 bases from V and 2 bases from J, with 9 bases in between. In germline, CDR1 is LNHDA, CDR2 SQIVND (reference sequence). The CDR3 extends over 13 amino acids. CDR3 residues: CASSTGQTYEQYF. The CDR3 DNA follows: TGTGCCAGTAGTACCGGACAGACCTACGAGCAGTACTTC.

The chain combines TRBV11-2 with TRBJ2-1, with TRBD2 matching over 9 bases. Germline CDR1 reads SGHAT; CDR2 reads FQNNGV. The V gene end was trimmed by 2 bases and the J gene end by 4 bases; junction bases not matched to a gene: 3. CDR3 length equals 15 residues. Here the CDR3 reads CASSLYSGGYNEQFF. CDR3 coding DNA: TGTGCCAGCAGCTTATATAGCGGGGGTTACAATGAGCAGTTCTTC.

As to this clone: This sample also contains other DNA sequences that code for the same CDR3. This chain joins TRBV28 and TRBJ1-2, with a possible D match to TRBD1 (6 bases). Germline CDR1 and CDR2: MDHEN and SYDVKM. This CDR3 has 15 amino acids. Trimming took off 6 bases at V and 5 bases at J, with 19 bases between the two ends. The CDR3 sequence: CASSYLTGGWYGYTF. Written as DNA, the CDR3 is TGTGCCAGCAGCTACCTGACGGGGGGCTGGTATGGCTACACCTTC.

CDR3 amino acids: CASSVGGGAYEQYF. The CDR3 coding sequence is TGTGCCAGCAGCGTAGGAGGCGGTGCCTACGAGCAGTACTTC. The genes are TRBV9 and TRBJ2-7; D is ambiguous. The germline V and J ends were trimmed by 0 bases and 2 bases, with 9 bases remaining between them. This CDR3 is 14 amino acids long. Germline-derived CDR1 and CDR2 are SGDLS and YYNGEE.

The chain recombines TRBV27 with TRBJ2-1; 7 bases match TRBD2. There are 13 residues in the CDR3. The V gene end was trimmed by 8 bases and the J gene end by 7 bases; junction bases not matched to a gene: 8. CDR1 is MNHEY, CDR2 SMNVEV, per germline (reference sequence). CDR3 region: CASGLARENEQFF. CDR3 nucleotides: TGTGCCAGCGGCTTAGCGCGGGAGAATGAGCAGTTCTTC.

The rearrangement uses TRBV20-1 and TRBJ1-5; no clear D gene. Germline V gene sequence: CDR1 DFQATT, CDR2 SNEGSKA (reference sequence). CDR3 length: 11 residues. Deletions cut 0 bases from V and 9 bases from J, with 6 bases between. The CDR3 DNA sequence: TGCAGTGCTAGAGATCGGGGGCCCCAGCATTTT. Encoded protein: CSARDRGPQHF.

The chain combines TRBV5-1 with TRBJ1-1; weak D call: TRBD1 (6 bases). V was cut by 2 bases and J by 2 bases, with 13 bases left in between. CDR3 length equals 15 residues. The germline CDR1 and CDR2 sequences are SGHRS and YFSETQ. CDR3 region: CASSFSGAGNTEAFF. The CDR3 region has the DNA TGCGCCAGCAGCTTCTCAGGGGCGGGTAACACTGAAGCTTTCTTT.

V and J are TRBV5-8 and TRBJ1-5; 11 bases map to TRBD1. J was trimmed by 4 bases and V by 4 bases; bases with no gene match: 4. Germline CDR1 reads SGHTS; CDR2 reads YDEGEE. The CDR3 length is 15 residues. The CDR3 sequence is CASSRDRGENQPQHF. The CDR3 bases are TGTGCCAGCAGCCGGGACAGGGGGGAAAATCAGCCCCAGCATTTT.

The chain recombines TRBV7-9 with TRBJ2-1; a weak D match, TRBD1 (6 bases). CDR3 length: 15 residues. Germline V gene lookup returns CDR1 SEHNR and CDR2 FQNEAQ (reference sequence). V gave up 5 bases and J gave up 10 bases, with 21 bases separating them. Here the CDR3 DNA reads TGTGCCAGCAGCGAGGGACACCCCCCCACAAGGGAGCAGTTCTTC. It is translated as CASSEGHPPTREQFF. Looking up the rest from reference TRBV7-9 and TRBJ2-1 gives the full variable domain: DTGVSQNPRHKITKRGQNVTFRCDPISEHNRLYWYRQTLGQGPEFLTYFQNEAQLEKSRLLSDRFSAERPKGSFSTLEIQRTEQGDSAMYLCASSEGHPPTREQFFGPGTRLTVL.